This TCR beta chain was documented in a study of OX40 agonist ivuxolimab in advanced cancers. Study at large: Patients with prior anti-PD-1, anti-PD-L1 or anti-CTLA-4 therapy were eligible; roughly 41% had some. Three patients got partial responses; one had hepatocellular carcinoma and two had cutaneous melanoma. Broader study findings: Normalized expansion of T-cell clones was also low for some nonresponders. The expanded peripheral T cells' antigen specificity was not determined.

Concerning this clone: What it recognizes is unknown.

Only in-frame clones appear in the TCRdb table, and some are missing; sequencing was by immunoSEQ multiplex PCR. The table lists around 76,000 clones, 75% to 90% of them singletons. V dropped 2 bases and J dropped 5 bases, with 12 bases sitting between them. The germline CDR1 and CDR2 sequences are SGHTA and FQGTGA. CDR3 size: 14 residues. Source: CD4+ or CD8+ T cells sorted from blood, taken in a trial of the OX40 agonist ivuxolimab. The sequence came from an adult with an advanced solid tumor such as melanoma, head and neck, liver or kidney cancer. The rearrangement joins TRBV7-3 to TRBJ1-2; D might be TRBD1 (6 bases). CDR3 protein: CASSLSPGEYGYTF. As DNA, the CDR3 is TGTGCCAGCAGCTTATCTCCAGGGGAGTATGGCTACACCTTC.